The text below deals with one T cell receptor (beta chain). The specificity of this receptor is unknown. The sample holds no much larger clone one base away, and base qualities are not on file. The immunoSEQ Assay, a bias-controlled multiplex PCR, was used to amplify TCRbeta CDR3 regions from genomic DNA. Regarding the original processing steps: Within the assay, amplification of reference gene primers was used to estimate how many nucleated cells each sample contained. Sequence reads were collapsed and filtered to measure the absolute abundance of every unique TCRbeta CDR3 rearrangement. For each sample, productive Simpson clonality was calculated as the square root of Simpson's diversity index across productive rearrangements. TCRdb obtained this table from immuneACCESS and retained in-frame rearrangements with V and J assigned. These tables miss some clones; where compared with another copy, unresolved V genes account for less than half of the shortfall, and the remainder is unexplained. The V and J calls and clone size come from that table; D and trimming were worked out from the DNA. Counted in this sample were about 380,000 clones; roughly 77% of them appeared once. The biggest ten clones account for about 1.2% of the sample.

The entry originates in a study of blood T cell repertoires in COVID-19 (dated by TCRdb to 2019 to 2021). As for the study more broadly: The collaborator samples originated in the United States, Italy and Spain and spanned the acute and convalescent phases of COVID-19. Where available, HLA class I and class II types were taken from metadata supplied by the sample provider and were not determined by assay-based typing. The repertoires were made available in a free public database intended to serve as a resource for research on the immune response to SARS-CoV-2. The prospective study material was composed of cDNA or gDNA derived from T cells, B-cell-depleted T cells, or PBMCs. Subjects who had been exposed to COVID-19, were actively infected with it, or had recovered from it provided the deeply sampled blood TCRbeta repertoires that made up the dataset. The samples were drawn from two sources: the first 160 participants of the ongoing ImmuneRACE study, and 1,254 subjects contributed by 6 global collaborators. The sample metadata nearly always contained a de-identified subject ID, COVID-19 status, age in years and sex. Results the study describes overall, beyond this receptor: The quantity of clinical and demographic metadata differed by source and by participant and was supplied without curation.

Whole blood was collected in K2EDTA tubes by collaborating institutions according to the institutions' own protocols. For TCRbeta analysis, collaborators shipped samples as frozen whole blood, isolated PBMCs, or DNA extracted from either of those sample types. From its cysteine to its phenylalanine, the CDR3 spans 15 amino acids. Only the CDR3 DNA is retained, 45 bases long and in frame from the first base. Based on the germline V gene, the CDR1 and CDR2 sequences are SGHRS and YFSETQ. V is reduced by 1 base and J by 8 bases, leaving a spacing of 16 bases between them. The V gene is TRBV5-1 and the J gene is TRBJ2-1; a tentative D call is TRBD2 (5 bases match). This clonotype was sampled from a human donor with acute or convalescent COVID-19. The donor label of this sample is uncertain. Material for sequencing was peripheral blood. At the DNA level, the sequence is TGCGCCAGCAGCTTGTCAGTGGGAGCCGCGGATGAGCAGTTCTTC. This translates into CASSLSVGAADEQFF.